Listed below are T cell receptor beta chains from one sample, sequenced in a study of glioma-infiltrating T cells after dendritic cell vaccination. The table came from immunoSEQ multiplex PCR; TCRdb's copy has only in-frame clones and leaves some out. The sample records about 76,000 clones, around nine tenths being singletons. The specimen was blood, collected after dendritic cell vaccination. The receptor source for this set is a human donor with glioblastoma. CDR3s include the opening cysteine and the closing phenylalanine or tryptophan. Each record gives: D gene, V gene, J gene, clone size, CDR3 DNA, CDR3 protein. The D gene is left open where the match is weak. Only some rows state a clone size, as once, few, many or a class for expanded clones.

d_call: NA; v_call: TRBV2; j_call: TRBJ1-4; clone_size: few; cdr3_nt: TGTGCCAGCAGTGAGCGAGATGAAAAACTGTTTTTT; cdr3_aa: CASSERDEKLFF
d_call: NA; v_call: TRBV6-6; j_call: TRBJ1-5; clone_size: NA; cdr3_nt: TGTGCCAGCAGTTACGAAGGAGGGTGGCAGCCCCAGCATTTT; cdr3_aa: CASSYEGGWQPQHF
d_call: NA; v_call: TRBV5-1; j_call: TRBJ2-3; clone_size: once; cdr3_nt: TGCGCCAGCAGCGCCCTAAGCACAGATACGCAGTATTTT; cdr3_aa: CASSALSTDTQYF
d_call: NA; v_call: TRBV12-5; j_call: TRBJ2-5; clone_size: NA; cdr3_nt: TGTGCTAGTGGTCCTCGGGTTGACCAAGAGACCCAGTACTTC; cdr3_aa: CASGPRVDQETQYF
d_call: TRBD2; v_call: TRBV11-3; j_call: TRBJ2-3; clone_size: NA; cdr3_nt: TGTGCCAGCAGCTTTCTAGCGGGACCCACAGATACGCAGTATTTT; cdr3_aa: CASSFLAGPTDTQYF
d_call: TRBD1; v_call: TRBV6-5; j_call: TRBJ1-5; clone_size: once; cdr3_nt: TGTGCCAGCAGCCCAACCGGACAGGGCTTTCAGCCCCAGCATTTT; cdr3_aa: CASSPTGQGFQPQHF
d_call: NA; v_call: TRBV30; j_call: TRBJ1-1; clone_size: NA; cdr3_nt: TGTGCCTGGAGTGTGGGGGCATTTGAAGCTTTCTTT; cdr3_aa: CAWSVGAFEAFF
d_call: NA; v_call: TRBV4-1; j_call: TRBJ1-2; clone_size: NA; cdr3_nt: TGCGCCAGCAGACCGGGCTCGGGGGGCTATGGCTACACCTTC; cdr3_aa: CASRPGSGGYGYTF
d_call: TRBD1; v_call: TRBV9; j_call: TRBJ1-2; clone_size: NA; cdr3_nt: TGTGCCAGCAGCATCGGGACAGGCGCTAACTATGGCTACACCTTC; cdr3_aa: CASSIGTGANYGYTF
d_call: TRBD1; v_call: TRBV27; j_call: TRBJ2-7; clone_size: NA; cdr3_nt: TGTGCCAGCAGTTGGGGACAGTCGACCTCCTACGAGCAGTACTTC; cdr3_aa: CASSWGQSTSYEQYF
d_call: NA; v_call: TRBV19; j_call: TRBJ1-3; clone_size: NA; cdr3_nt: TGTGCCAGTAGTATCCCGGGTTTTGCTGGAAACACCATATATTTT; cdr3_aa: CASSIPGFAGNTIYF
d_call: NA; v_call: TRBV5-1; j_call: TRBJ2-1; clone_size: NA; cdr3_nt: TGCGCCAGCAGCTTGGTGGCAGGGCTTTACAATGAGCAGTTCTTC; cdr3_aa: CASSLVAGLYNEQFF
d_call: NA; v_call: TRBV5-1; j_call: TRBJ1-5; clone_size: NA; cdr3_nt: TGCGCCAGCAGCTTACGTTCGGGAGGGAATCAGCCCCAGCATTTT; cdr3_aa: CASSLRSGGNQPQHF
d_call: NA; v_call: TRBV10-2; j_call: TRBJ2-1; clone_size: NA; cdr3_nt: TGCGCCAGCGGGGGGGCGGGGGCGGGGACCTATGAGCAGTTCTTC; cdr3_aa: CASGGAGAGTYEQFF
d_call: TRBD1; v_call: TRBV5-8; j_call: TRBJ1-1; clone_size: NA; cdr3_nt: TGTGCCAGCAGCCCCGGGACAGCGGGGGTTGGGGCTTTCTTT; cdr3_aa: CASSPGTAGVGAFF
d_call: TRBD2; v_call: TRBV10-2; j_call: TRBJ2-1; clone_size: NA; cdr3_nt: TGCGCCAGCAGGGGACTAGCGGACTACAATGAGCAGTTCTTC; cdr3_aa: CASRGLADYNEQFF
d_call: TRBD2; v_call: TRBV12-5; j_call: TRBJ2-7; clone_size: few; cdr3_nt: TGTGCTAGTGGGGTAGCGGGAGGCTCCTACGAGCAGTACTTC; cdr3_aa: CASGVAGGSYEQYF
d_call: NA; v_call: TRBV6-5; j_call: TRBJ2-7; clone_size: once; cdr3_nt: TGTGCCAGCAGTTTTTTAGCGCCGGGGAGTCACGAGCAGTACTTC; cdr3_aa: CASSFLAPGSHEQYF
d_call: NA; v_call: TRBV2; j_call: TRBJ2-1; clone_size: NA; cdr3_nt: TGTGCCAGCAGTTCTTACAATGAGCAGTTCTTC; cdr3_aa: CASSSYNEQFF
d_call: TRBD1; v_call: TRBV7-2; j_call: TRBJ2-3; clone_size: NA; cdr3_nt: TGTGCCAGCAGCTTAGAGACAGGGAGAGTAGATACGCAGTATTTT; cdr3_aa: CASSLETGRVDTQYF
d_call: TRBD1; v_call: TRBV18; j_call: TRBJ1-2; clone_size: NA; cdr3_nt: TGTGCCAGCTCACCCGGACCGGGACAGGGGGACGGCTACACCTTC; cdr3_aa: CASSPGPGQGDGYTF
d_call: NA; v_call: TRBV11-2; j_call: TRBJ2-7; clone_size: NA; cdr3_nt: TGTGCCAGCAGCCCAGGCAGGGGCTGGACCTACGAGCAGTACTTC; cdr3_aa: CASSPGRGWTYEQYF
d_call: TRBD2; v_call: TRBV4-2; j_call: TRBJ2-1; clone_size: once; cdr3_nt: TGTGCCAGCAGCCAAGTAAGAACTAGCGGGGGGGCTAATGAGCAGTTCTTC; cdr3_aa: CASSQVRTSGGANEQFF
d_call: NA; v_call: TRBV4-1; j_call: TRBJ2-1; clone_size: NA; cdr3_nt: TGCGCCAGCAGCCTCGGACTGGGATACAATGAGCAGTTCTTC; cdr3_aa: CASSLGLGYNEQFF
d_call: NA; v_call: TRBV6-5; j_call: TRBJ2-4; clone_size: NA; cdr3_nt: TGTGCCAGCAGTTACTCTGCAGGGCTAGTCAAAAACATTCAGTACTTC; cdr3_aa: CASSYSAGLVKNIQYF
d_call: NA; v_call: TRBV29-1; j_call: TRBJ2-7; clone_size: NA; cdr3_nt: TGCAGCGTTGACAGGGTGGACTACGAGCAGTACTTC; cdr3_aa: CSVDRVDYEQYF
d_call: TRBD2; v_call: TRBV28; j_call: TRBJ2-1; clone_size: few; cdr3_nt: TGTGCCAGCAGTTTCCCCTCCGGGACTAGCGGGAGTCTGGCGAAGCAGTTCTTC; cdr3_aa: CASSFPSGTSGSLAKQFF
d_call: NA; v_call: TRBV5-6; j_call: TRBJ1-1; clone_size: NA; cdr3_nt: TGTGCCAGCAGCTTGTGGTCCTATGAAGCTTTCTTT; cdr3_aa: CASSLWSYEAFF
d_call: NA; v_call: TRBV5-6; j_call: TRBJ1-3; clone_size: few; cdr3_nt: TGTGCCAGCAGCTTACGGGTGCCTGGAAACACCATATATTTT; cdr3_aa: CASSLRVPGNTIYF
d_call: NA; v_call: TRBV30; j_call: TRBJ2-3; clone_size: once; cdr3_nt: TGTGCCTGGAGTCCAAGACTGAACACAGATACGCAGTATTTT; cdr3_aa: CAWSPRLNTDTQYF
d_call: NA; v_call: TRBV5-6; j_call: TRBJ2-5; clone_size: NA; cdr3_nt: TGTGCCAGCAGCTTTAAGGGGTCGCAAGAGACCCAGTACTTC; cdr3_aa: CASSFKGSQETQYF
d_call: TRBD2; v_call: TRBV9; j_call: TRBJ2-1; clone_size: few; cdr3_nt: TGTGCCAGCAGCGTAAACGGGAGGGCCGGCGATGAGCAGTTCTTC; cdr3_aa: CASSVNGRAGDEQFF
d_call: TRBD1; v_call: TRBV18; j_call: TRBJ1-2; clone_size: NA; cdr3_nt: TGTGCCAGCTCACCTGGGACAGGCCAAGGCGGGGGCTACACCTTC; cdr3_aa: CASSPGTGQGGGYTF
d_call: TRBD1; v_call: TRBV6-5; j_call: TRBJ2-4; clone_size: few; cdr3_nt: TGTGCCAGCAGCCTAGACAGGGGGAGGTACATTCAGTACTTC; cdr3_aa: CASSLDRGRYIQYF
d_call: TRBD1; v_call: TRBV5-1; j_call: TRBJ2-6; clone_size: NA; cdr3_nt: TGCGCCAGCAGCATAGGGACAGGGGCCGGGGCCAACGTCCTGACTTTC; cdr3_aa: CASSIGTGAGANVLTF
d_call: TRBD1; v_call: TRBV11-2; j_call: TRBJ1-5; clone_size: NA; cdr3_nt: TGTGCCAGCAGCTACGACAGGGGAAATCAGCCCCAGCATTTT; cdr3_aa: CASSYDRGNQPQHF
d_call: NA; v_call: TRBV6-1; j_call: TRBJ2-7; clone_size: NA; cdr3_nt: TGTGCCGAAGGGGAATTCAGCTACGAGCAGTACTTC; cdr3_aa: CAEGEFSYEQYF
d_call: NA; v_call: TRBV9; j_call: TRBJ2-6; clone_size: NA; cdr3_nt: TGTGCCAGCAGCGTAGGGACAGTGGACTCTGGGGCCAACGTCCTGACTTTC; cdr3_aa: CASSVGTVDSGANVLTF
d_call: TRBD1; v_call: TRBV5-1; j_call: TRBJ2-7; clone_size: NA; cdr3_nt: TGCGCCAGCAGTTCCACCCAGCCGGGACAGGAAGAGCAGTACTTC; cdr3_aa: CASSSTQPGQEEQYF
d_call: TRBD2; v_call: TRBV7-6; j_call: TRBJ2-2; clone_size: NA; cdr3_nt: TGTGCCAGCAGCTTTCCCCTAGCGGGGACCTCGAACACCGGGGAGCTGTTTTTT; cdr3_aa: CASSFPLAGTSNTGELFF
d_call: NA; v_call: TRBV5-4; j_call: TRBJ1-4; clone_size: few; cdr3_nt: TGTGCCAGCAGCTCGGACACCAAAAAACTGTTTTTT; cdr3_aa: CASSSDTKKLFF
d_call: NA; v_call: TRBV5-1; j_call: TRBJ1-1; clone_size: NA; cdr3_nt: TGCGCCAGCAGCTTGGGGGGGCAGGGGCAGGAAAAAGCTTTCTTT; cdr3_aa: CASSLGGQGQEKAFF
d_call: NA; v_call: TRBV5-6; j_call: TRBJ2-7; clone_size: once; cdr3_nt: TGTGCCAGCAGCTTGTTGTACTACGAGCAGTACTTC; cdr3_aa: CASSLLYYEQYF
d_call: TRBD1; v_call: TRBV5-1; j_call: TRBJ1-2; clone_size: NA; cdr3_nt: TGCGCCAGCAGCTTGACAGGGGACTATGGCTACACCTTC; cdr3_aa: CASSLTGDYGYTF
d_call: TRBD2; v_call: TRBV7-7; j_call: TRBJ2-2; clone_size: NA; cdr3_nt: TGTGCCAGCAGCTTAGGCAGCGGGGGGGCCAGGGAGCTGTTTTTT; cdr3_aa: CASSLGSGGARELFF
d_call: NA; v_call: TRBV23-1; j_call: TRBJ1-4; clone_size: NA; cdr3_nt: TGCGCCAGCAGTCGGGACAATAATGAAAAACTGTTTTTT; cdr3_aa: CASSRDNNEKLFF
d_call: NA; v_call: TRBV5-1; j_call: TRBJ2-7; clone_size: NA; cdr3_nt: TGCGCCAGCACGGGACAACTTACCTACGAGCAGTACTTC; cdr3_aa: CASTGQLTYEQYF
d_call: TRBD2; v_call: TRBV5-1; j_call: TRBJ2-3; clone_size: NA; cdr3_nt: TGCGCCAGCAGCCCGTTAGCGGGGGGGCTCGCAGATACGCAGTATTTT; cdr3_aa: CASSPLAGGLADTQYF
d_call: TRBD1; v_call: TRBV7-8; j_call: TRBJ2-7; clone_size: NA; cdr3_nt: TGTGCCAGCAGCTTAGCACAGGGGTTTTCCTACGAGCAGTACTTC; cdr3_aa: CASSLAQGFSYEQYF
d_call: TRBD2; v_call: TRBV7-3; j_call: TRBJ2-1; clone_size: NA; cdr3_nt: TGTGCCAGCAGCTTCCTAGCGGGAGGGCCAGGGACCTACAATGAGCAGTTCTTC; cdr3_aa: CASSFLAGGPGTYNEQFF
d_call: TRBD2; v_call: TRBV9; j_call: TRBJ2-1; clone_size: NA; cdr3_nt: TGTGCCAGCAGCTCGAACGGGAGGGCCTACAATGAGCAGTTCTTC; cdr3_aa: CASSSNGRAYNEQFF
d_call: NA; v_call: TRBV19; j_call: TRBJ2-1; clone_size: NA; cdr3_nt: TGTGCCAGTAGTATTAGGGGTCCGGGCTATGAGCAGTTCTTC; cdr3_aa: CASSIRGPGYEQFF
d_call: NA; v_call: TRBV7-9; j_call: TRBJ1-6; clone_size: NA; cdr3_nt: TGTGCCAGCAGCTTAGAGCCGGGGTCACCCCTCCACTTT; cdr3_aa: CASSLEPGSPLHF